This T cell receptor beta chain was observed in a study of shared clonotypes between healthy human individuals. Replicate sorted-subset PCRs were loaded with 150 to 200 ng DNA, tens of thousands of T cell genomes. Assay used: immunoSEQ multiplex PCR; TCRdb lists only in-frame clones, some missing. Of about 2 million clones in the sample, about 95% were seen once. CDR3 length: 12 amino acids. Germline CDR1 SGHRS, CDR2 YFSETQ. Between the trimmed V and J ends, which lost 0 bases and 3 bases, there was a span of 4 bases. In its sample, this clone was seen a few times. Other DNA sequences in the sample encode the same CDR3. Naive CD8 isolation took CD45RO-negative cells positively selected for CCR7 and excluded terminally differentiated effector memory CD45RA+ cells.

The clonotype originates from a man aged 18 to 35 in good health. The rearrangement joins TRBV5-1 to TRBJ2-7; D is unresolved. The specimen was naive CD8+ T cells sorted from blood. The DNA for the CDR3 is TGCGCCAGCAGCTTGGATGGCTACGAGCAGTACTTC. It is translated as CASSLDGYEQYF. The full variable domain, completed using reference TRBV5-1 and TRBJ2-7, is KAGVTQTPRYLIKTRGQQVTLSCSPISGHRSVSWYQQTPGQGLQFLFEYFSETQRNKGNFPGRFSGRQFSNSRSEMNVSTLELGDSALYLCASSLDGYEQYFGPGTRLTVT.